Listed here is a single T cell receptor beta chain. Its specificity is not known. This entry belongs to a study of cytomegalovirus exposure and HLA in healthy donors. Turning to the study itself: About 85 million unique TCRs from HLA-typed donors were held in an early release of data.

13 Jbeta primers and 60 Vbeta primers were used for the PCR. The protocol was immunoSEQ multiplex PCR, while the TCRdb copy is restricted to in-frame clones and leaves out a portion. This repertoire shows approximately 88,000 clones, 78% found once; its top ten account for 5.5% to 7.5%. This CDR3 spans 14 amino acids. The germline V and J ends were trimmed by 8 bases and 1 base, with 17 bases remaining between them. Germline V gene data show CDR1 as SQVTM and CDR2 as ANQGSEA. Study findings and constraints: Reports state that TCR beta sequences accurately predicted most subjects' HLA-A and HLA-B alleles. Common viral pathogens seemed, in a later analysis, to connect with several of the most significant clusters.

Every donor was a healthy person donating bone marrow. The sample taken for sequencing was PBMCs. The source of this sequence is a man aged 18 to 29 in good health and CMV-seropositive. This rearrangement joins TRBV29-1 to TRBJ1-1, with D tentatively TRBD1 (5 bases). The CDR3 nucleotides read TGCAGCTGGGGAGGGGCCGAGGAGAACACTGAAGCTTTCTTT. This encodes CSWGGAEENTEAFF.